This T cell receptor (beta chain) was recorded in a study of Ad26.COV2.S vaccination and SARS-CoV-2 variants. The overall study: Donor was one of the participants in the Ad26.COV2.S arm of the COV1001 trial.

Method: immunoSEQ multiplex PCR; TCRdb's copy keeps in-frame clones and lacks some. The table has about 250,000 clones, about 87% seen once. Regarding this clone: The antigen remains unidentified.

Findings of the study overall: From the TCR breadth and depth analyses, total T cell responses may have been underestimated. Placebo and vaccine recipients had non-spike TCR breadth that was similar.

The CDR3 is 13 residues long. V lost 7 bases and J 1 base, leaving 10 bases between the germline ends. Germline V gene data show CDR1 as ENHRY and CDR2 as SYGVKD. Regarding treatment: roughly 18 received Ad26.COV2.S at low or high dose, single or two shots; about five received placebo; per-sample allocation not given. The study sampled participants on day 63 after the first vaccine or placebo injection. The donor's status was that of an adult aged 18-55 years in Boston. This sample comprised peripheral blood, obtained in a trial of Ad26.COV2.S vaccine versus placebo. The receptor comes from a person aged 18-60 years who received the Ad26.COV2.S COVID-19 vaccine or a placebo. This chain connects TRBV10-3 to TRBJ1-1; maybe TRBD1 (5 bases). In nucleotides, the CDR3 is TGTGCCATCACTGGGGGGGAGAACACTGAAGCTTTCTTT. Its translation is CAITGGENTEAFF.